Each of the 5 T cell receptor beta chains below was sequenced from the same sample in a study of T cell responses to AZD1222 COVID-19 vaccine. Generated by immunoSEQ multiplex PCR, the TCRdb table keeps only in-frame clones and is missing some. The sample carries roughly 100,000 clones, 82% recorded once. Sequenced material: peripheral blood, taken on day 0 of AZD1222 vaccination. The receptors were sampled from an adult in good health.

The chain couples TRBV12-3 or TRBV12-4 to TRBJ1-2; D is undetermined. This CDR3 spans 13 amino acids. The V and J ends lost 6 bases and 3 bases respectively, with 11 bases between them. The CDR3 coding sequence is TGTGCCAGCAGCCTTACACCATACTATGGCTACACCTTC. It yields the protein CASSLTPYYGYTF.

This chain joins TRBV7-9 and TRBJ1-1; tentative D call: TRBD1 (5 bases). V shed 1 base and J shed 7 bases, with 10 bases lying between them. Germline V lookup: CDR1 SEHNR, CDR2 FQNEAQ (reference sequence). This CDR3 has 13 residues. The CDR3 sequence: CASSLDFGGEAFF. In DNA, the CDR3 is TGTGCCAGCAGCTTAGATTTCGGGGGTGAAGCTTTCTTT.

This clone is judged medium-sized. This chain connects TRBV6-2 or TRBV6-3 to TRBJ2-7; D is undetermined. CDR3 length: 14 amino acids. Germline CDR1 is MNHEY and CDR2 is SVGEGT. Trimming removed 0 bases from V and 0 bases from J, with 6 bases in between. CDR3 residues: CASSYSPSSYEQYF. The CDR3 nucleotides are TGTGCCAGCAGTTACTCGCCTAGCTCCTACGAGCAGTACTTC.

CDR3 sequence (DNA): TGTGCCAGCAGCCAAGATCGCAGGGACTATGGCTACACCTTC. It encodes CASSQDRRDYGYTF. The rearrangement links TRBV4-2 to TRBJ1-2; maybe TRBD1 (5 bases). The germline V gene has CDR1 LGHNA and CDR2 YNFKEQ. The CDR3 consists of 14 residues. Trimming took off 0 bases at V and 3 bases at J, with 8 bases between the two ends.

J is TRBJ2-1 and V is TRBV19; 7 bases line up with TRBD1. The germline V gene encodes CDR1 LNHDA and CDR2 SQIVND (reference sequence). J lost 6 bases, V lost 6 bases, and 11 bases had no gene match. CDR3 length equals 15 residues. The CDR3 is CASSLGTARFNEQFF. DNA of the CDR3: TGTGCCAGTAGCCTCGGGACAGCGAGGTTCAATGAGCAGTTCTTC.